The 31 T cell receptor beta chains in this list originate from one sample, sequenced in a study of siplizumab effects on memory and regulatory T cells. Method: immunoSEQ multiplex PCR; TCRdb's copy keeps in-frame clones and lacks some. The sample consists of some 110,000 clones, approximately 94% of them appearing once. The sequenced material came from non-Treg CD4+ T cells sorted from blood. The source is a human donor in good health.

This clone was recorded once. The chain combines TRBV12-5 with TRBJ1-6; no clear D gene. The ends were cut back, 0 bases at V and 7 bases at J, with 16 bases in the middle. Germline lookup yields CDR1 LGHNT and CDR2 FRNRAP. This CDR3 region has 17 residues. The CDR3 spells CASGLVLGLGKNSPLHF. In DNA form, the CDR3 reads TGTGCTAGTGGTTTGGTACTGGGCCTCGGGAAGAATTCACCCCTCCACTTT.

This clone was seen a single time. V gene TRBV5-1 combines with J gene TRBJ1-2; weak D call: TRBD1 (6 bases). CDR3 length: 16 amino acids. V lost 0 bases, J lost 9 bases, and 21 bases lay in between. Per germline, CDR1 SGHRS and CDR2 YFSETQ. CDR3: CASSLAVSGDVRSYTF. CDR3 nucleotides: TGCGCCAGCAGCTTGGCCGTTTCAGGGGACGTCAGGAGCTACACCTTC. Combining the CDR3 with reference TRBV5-1 and TRBJ1-2 gives the whole variable domain KAGVTQTPRYLIKTRGQQVTLSCSPISGHRSVSWYQQTPGQGLQFLFEYFSETQRNKGNFPGRFSGRQFSNSRSEMNVSTLELGDSALYLCASSLAVSGDVRSYTFGSGTRLTVV.

This chain joins TRBV5-1 and TRBJ1-2; 8 positions agree with TRBD1. The ends lost 6 bases at V and 7 bases at J; junction bases unmatched: 14. In germline, CDR1 is SGHRS, CDR2 YFSETQ. The CDR3 sequence is 15 residues long. The CDR3 nucleotides read TGCGCCAGCAACTCCGGACAGGGACTAATAGGTGGCTACACCTTC. This translates into CASNSGQGLIGGYTF.

The CDR3 DNA reads as TGCGCCAGCAGCCGCTTAGTGGGGTTCGAAGAGACCCAGTACTTC. Its protein product is CASSRLVGFEETQYF. This sequence joins TRBV5-1 and TRBJ2-5; no reliable D call. This CDR3 region has 15 residues. Germline CDR1 reads SGHRS; CDR2 reads YFSETQ. V was cut by 4 bases and J by 3 bases, with 16 bases left in between.

In its sample, this clone was seen once. The V call is TRBV29-1, the J call TRBJ2-3, with TRBD2 matching 13 bases. Germline-derived CDR1 and CDR2 are SQVTM and ANQGSEA. This CDR3 spans 14 amino acids. Trimming at V came to 6 bases and at J to 5 bases, leaving 5 bases not matched to a gene. The CDR3 DNA reads as TGCAGCGTCACTAGCGGGGGGGCCGTAGATACGCAGTATTTT. Its protein is CSVTSGGAVDTQYF.

The sample holds one count of this clone. The chain's CDR3 is CASSSLATSQETQYF. For the CDR3, the DNA is TGCGCCAGCAGCTCCCTGGCGACCTCTCAAGAGACCCAGTACTTC. The chain links TRBV5-1 to TRBJ2-5, with D unresolved. Germline CDR1 SGHRS, CDR2 YFSETQ. This CDR3 region has 15 residues. V was trimmed by 3 bases and J by 2 bases, leaving 14 bases between them.

The V and J genes are TRBV5-1 and TRBJ2-1, with 8 bases identical to TRBD1. Losses at the gene ends were 0 bases for V and 10 bases for J; bases not matched to a gene: 3. CDR1 and CDR2 from the germline V gene are SGHRS and YFSETQ. The CDR3 covers 13 residues. The CDR3 loop reads CASSLGRTGEQFF. Here the CDR3 DNA reads TGCGCCAGCAGCTTGGGGCGGACAGGGGAGCAGTTCTTC.

V usage is TRBV11-1 and J usage is TRBJ2-1, with TRBD2 matching 10 bases. V lost 5 bases to trimming and J lost 6 bases; unmatched junction nucleotides: 10. The germline V gene encodes CDR1 SGHAT and CDR2 FQDESV (reference sequence). The CDR3 totals 16 residues. The chain's CDR3 is CASSPRTSGMGNEQFF. The CDR3 bases are TGTGCCAGCAGCCCCCGAACTAGCGGGATGGGCAATGAGCAGTTCTTC.

The chain has TRBV12-5 and TRBJ1-4; no clear D. The V end was cut by 3 bases, the J end by 0 bases, with 8 bases between. This CDR3 region has 15 residues. The germline V gene encodes CDR1 LGHNT and CDR2 FRNRAP. The chain's CDR3 is CASGLRTTTNEKLFF. The CDR3, as DNA: TGTGCTAGTGGTTTAAGGACGACAACTAATGAAAAACTGTTTTTT.

The V call is TRBV6-5, the J call TRBJ2-7, with a tentative D call TRBD2 (5 bases). This CDR3 comprises 13 residues. V lost 0 bases and J 3 bases, leaving 6 bases between the germline ends. Germline CDR1 is MNHEY and CDR2 is SVGAGI. The DNA of the CDR3 is TGTGCCAGCAGTTACTCGGCGGGCTACGAGCAGTACTTC. Translated: CASSYSAGYEQYF.

The CDR3 coding sequence is TGTGCCAGCTCACCACTCGGCGGTGAAGCTTTCTTT. As protein: CASSPLGGEAFF. The rearrangement joins TRBV18 to TRBJ1-1; D gene uncertain. Germline V gives CDR1 KGHSH, CDR2 LQKENI. The V and J ends lost 1 base and 7 bases respectively, with 7 bases between them. CDR3 length: 12 residues.

The chain carries TRBV15 and TRBJ2-2; 8 bases align to TRBD1. The germline CDR1 and CDR2 sequences are LNHNV and YYDKDF (reference sequence). With 5 bases clipped from V and 1 base from J, the junction kept 3 bases outside the gene matches. The CDR3 contains 15 residues. CDR3 residues: CATSRTGWNTGELFF. CDR3 nucleotides: TGTGCCACCAGCCGGACAGGGTGGAACACCGGGGAGCTGTTTTTT.

This clone is a singleton in its sample. The junction departs from germline at one end; a sequencing error may be responsible. The genes are TRBV2 and TRBJ1-1; D uncertain. The germline V gene has CDR1 SNHLY and CDR2 FYNNEI. This CDR3 comprises 13 residues. This CDR3 is CASIEVRKVEAFF. As DNA, the CDR3 is TGTGCCAGCATTGAAGTCCGAAAAGTTGAAGCTTTCTTT.

V is TRBV30 and J is TRBJ2-7; possible D gene TRBD1, 6 bases. The CDR3 loop spans 16 amino acids. Trimming removed 5 bases at V and 0 bases at J, with 20 bases between. CDR1 is GTSNPN, CDR2 SVGIG, per germline (reference sequence). CDR3 sequence reads: CAWGPRTAVFSYEQYF. The CDR3 DNA sequence: TGTGCCTGGGGCCCCCGGACAGCGGTTTTCTCCTACGAGCAGTACTTC.

The chain recombines TRBV18 with TRBJ2-7; D unresolved. Germline CDR1 KGHSH, CDR2 LQKENI. V was clipped by 2 bases and J by 3 bases, with 11 bases between them. The CDR3 runs 14 residues. The CDR3 sequence is CASSPSAGRYEQYF. Here the CDR3 DNA reads TGTGCCAGCTCACCATCGGCAGGCCGCTACGAGCAGTACTTC.

The chain employs TRBV11-3 and TRBJ2-7; D perhaps matches TRBD2 (6 bases). The length of the CDR3 is 14 residues. V was trimmed by 1 base and J by 2 bases, leaving 9 bases between them. Germline-derived CDR1 and CDR2 are SGHNT and YENEEA. The CDR3 DNA is TGTGCCAGCAGCTTAGGAGCGGGTACCTACGAGCAGTACTTC. Its protein is CASSLGAGTYEQYF.

The chain carries TRBV2 and TRBJ1-5; perhaps TRBD1 as D (6 bases). Between the trimmed V and J ends, which lost 4 bases and 0 bases, there was a span of 7 bases. Looked up from germline, CDR1 is SNHLY and CDR2 is FYNNEI. CDR3 length equals 14 residues. The CDR3 coding sequence is TGTGCCAGCAGTGGAGGGGGTAGCAATCAGCCCCAGCATTTT. The encoded protein is CASSGGGSNQPQHF.

The genes are TRBV10-1 and TRBJ2-7, with TRBD2 as a possible D gene (5 bases). Between the trimmed V and J ends, which lost 3 bases and 4 bases, there was a span of 19 bases. Per germline, CDR1 WNHNN and CDR2 SYGVQD (reference sequence). The CDR3 sequence is 16 residues long. In DNA form, the CDR3 reads TGCGCCAGCAGTGAAGGAGCGAGTATTAGGGAGTACGAGCAGTACTTC. Translating it yields CASSEGASIREYEQYF.

The chain links TRBV7-3 to TRBJ2-7; D may be TRBD1 or TRBD2 (6 bases each). CDR1 is SGHTA, CDR2 FQGTGA, per germline. This CDR3 spans 13 amino acids. Between the trimmed V and J ends, which lost 5 bases and 2 bases, there was a span of 10 bases. DNA of the CDR3: TGTGCCAGCAGCCCCGGGGGCGCCTACGAGCAGTACTTC. This sequence encodes CASSPGGAYEQYF.

The chain is built from TRBV11-1 and TRBJ1-2; no clear D. CDR1 is SGHAT and CDR2 is FQDESV in the germline V gene (reference sequence). V gave up 1 base and J gave up 7 bases, with 13 bases separating them. This CDR3 has 14 amino acids. DNA of the CDR3: TGTGCCAGCAGCTTAGATGCCCATTCCAGTGGCTACACCTTC. Its translation: CASSLDAHSSGYTF.

V usage is TRBV19 and J usage is TRBJ1-1; D ambiguous. Trimming pared 7 bases from V and 5 bases from J, leaving 8 bases between. CDR1 and CDR2 (germline): LNHDA, SQIVND (reference sequence). This CDR3 has 11 amino acids. DNA for the CDR3: TGTGCCAGTATACGGGAGACTGAAGCTTTCTTT. Translated: CASIRETEAFF.

This chain joins TRBV19 and TRBJ2-5; D is undetermined. This CDR3 comprises 14 residues. CDR1 and CDR2 (germline): LNHDA, SQIVND (reference sequence). Trimming left V 2 bases short and J 0 bases short, with 7 bases between. For the CDR3, the DNA is TGTGCCAGTAGTATACTAGAAGACCAAGAGACCCAGTACTTC. Its protein product is CASSILEDQETQYF.

This chain joins TRBV10-1 and TRBJ2-1, with 9 bases identical to TRBD1. V was clipped by 2 bases and J by 4 bases; unmatched bases: 6. CDR1 WNHNN and CDR2 SYGVQD come from the germline V gene (reference sequence). The CDR3 has 16 residues. DNA for the CDR3: TGCGCCAGCAGTGAGCCGGGACAGGGACATTACAATGAGCAGTTCTTC. This gives the protein CASSEPGQGHYNEQFF.

The chain uses TRBV5-1 and TRBJ1-5; D remains ambiguous. V dropped 4 bases and J dropped 1 base, with 9 bases sitting between them. The CDR3 has 14 amino acids. The germline V gene has CDR1 SGHRS and CDR2 YFSETQ. The DNA for the CDR3 is TGCGCCAGCAGCCTGGACGCGAGCAATCAGCCCCAGCATTTT. Protein product: CASSLDASNQPQHF. The variable domain in full, with the rest retrieved from reference TRBV5-1 and TRBJ1-5, is KAGVTQTPRYLIKTRGQQVTLSCSPISGHRSVSWYQQTPGQGLQFLFEYFSETQRNKGNFPGRFSGRQFSNSRSEMNVSTLELGDSALYLCASSLDASNQPQHFGDGTRLSIL.

The rearrangement uses TRBV11-2 and TRBJ1-5; unclear D gene. The CDR3 contains 13 residues. In germline, CDR1 is SGHAT, CDR2 FQNNGV. V was trimmed by 2 bases and J by 3 bases, leaving 5 bases between them. In nucleotides, the CDR3 is TGTGCCAGCAGCTTAAGCTACAATCAGCCCCAGCATTTT. Protein sequence: CASSLSYNQPQHF.

The chain has TRBV11-2 and TRBJ1-1; D is unclear. Trimming removed 0 bases at V and 1 base at J, with 9 bases between. The germline V gene encodes CDR1 SGHAT and CDR2 FQNNGV. The CDR3 extends over 15 amino acids. CDR3 amino acids: CASSLDRSGNTEAFF. CDR3 coding DNA: TGTGCCAGCAGCTTAGATCGGTCGGGGAACACTGAAGCTTTCTTT. Full variable domain (outside the CDR3, taken from reference TRBV11-2 and TRBJ1-1): EAGVAQSPRYKIIEKRQSVAFWCNPISGHATLYWYQQILGQGPKLLIQFQNNGVVDDSQLPKDRFSAERLKGVDSTLKIQPAKLEDSAVYLCASSLDRSGNTEAFFGQGTRLTVV.

This clone was seen just once. The chain has TRBV7-9 and TRBJ1-2; a possible D gene is TRBD1 (5 bases). The CDR3 spans 17 residues. The V end lost 6 bases, the J end lost 0 bases, and 20 bases lay between the germline ends. The germline gives CDR1 SEHNR, CDR2 FQNEAQ (reference sequence). CDR3 DNA: TGTGCCAGCAGACCTCCTTTCAGGGAAATCGCTAACTATGGCTACACCTTC. As protein: CASRPPFREIANYGYTF.

The chain employs TRBV19 and TRBJ1-1, with 7 bases fitting TRBD1. The CDR3 has 15 amino acids. The V and J ends lost 6 bases and 5 bases, in that order; junction bases with no gene match: 12. Germline V gives CDR1 LNHDA, CDR2 SQIVND (reference sequence). The chain's CDR3 is CASRHRQGFGTEAFF. In DNA form, the CDR3 reads TGTGCCAGTAGGCACCGACAGGGTTTTGGTACTGAAGCTTTCTTT.

This sequence joins TRBV5-1 and TRBJ1-5, with D hard to call. This CDR3 is built from 15 residues. V was clipped by 0 bases and J by 0 bases, with 7 bases between them. The germline gives CDR1 SGHRS, CDR2 YFSETQ. CDR3 loop: CASSLAPDSNQPQHF. CDR3 nucleotide sequence: TGCGCCAGCAGCTTGGCCCCAGATAGCAATCAGCCCCAGCATTTT.

The rearrangement uses TRBV7-2 and TRBJ1-1; D is perhaps TRBD1 (6 bases). This CDR3 has 15 residues. The V gene lost 7 bases and the J gene lost 1 base, with 16 bases spanning the gap. Germline V gene data show CDR1 as SGHTA and CDR2 as FQGNSA. The CDR3 nucleotides read TGTGCCAGCAACATATACGACAGGTGGAACACTGAAGCTTTCTTT. This codes for CASNIYDRWNTEAFF.

The V and J genes are TRBV30 and TRBJ1-2; a possible D gene is TRBD1 (6 bases). Per germline, CDR1 GTSNPN and CDR2 SVGIG (reference sequence). The length of the CDR3 is 15 residues. V lost 2 bases, J lost 8 bases, and 21 bases lay in between. CDR3 protein: CAWSSGGGTLKGYTF. In nucleotides, the CDR3 is TGTGCCTGGAGTTCGGGTGGCGGGACATTGAAAGGCTACACCTTC.